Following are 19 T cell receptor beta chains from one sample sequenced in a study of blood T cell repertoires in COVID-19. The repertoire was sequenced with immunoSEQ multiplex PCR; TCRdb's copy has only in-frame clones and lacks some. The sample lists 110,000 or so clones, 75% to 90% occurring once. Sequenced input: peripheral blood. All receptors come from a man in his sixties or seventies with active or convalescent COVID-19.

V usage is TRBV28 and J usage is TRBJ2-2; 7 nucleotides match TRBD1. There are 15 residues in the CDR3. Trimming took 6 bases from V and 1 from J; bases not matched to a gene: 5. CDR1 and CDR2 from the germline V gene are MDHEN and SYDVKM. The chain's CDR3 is CASRTGVGNTGELFF. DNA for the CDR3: TGTGCCAGCAGAACAGGGGTTGGGAACACCGGGGAGCTGTTTTTT.

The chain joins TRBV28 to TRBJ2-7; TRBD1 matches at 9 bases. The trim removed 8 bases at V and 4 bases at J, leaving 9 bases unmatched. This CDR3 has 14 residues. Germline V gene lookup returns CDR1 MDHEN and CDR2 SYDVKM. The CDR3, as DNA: TGTGCCAGCTCGGGACAGGGTAATGGGTACGAGCAGTACTTC. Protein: CASSGQGNGYEQYF.

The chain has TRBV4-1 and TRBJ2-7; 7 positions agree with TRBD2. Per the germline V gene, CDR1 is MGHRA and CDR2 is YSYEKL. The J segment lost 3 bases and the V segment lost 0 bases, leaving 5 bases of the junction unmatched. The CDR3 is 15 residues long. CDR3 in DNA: TGCGCCAGCAGCCAAGAAGTAGCGGGCAACTACGAGCAGTACTTC. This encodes CASSQEVAGNYEQYF.

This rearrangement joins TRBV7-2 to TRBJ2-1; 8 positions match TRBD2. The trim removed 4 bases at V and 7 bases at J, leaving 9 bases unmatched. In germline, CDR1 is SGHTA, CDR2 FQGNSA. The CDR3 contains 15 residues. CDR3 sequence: CASSSQYPGGNEQFF. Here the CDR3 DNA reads TGTGCCAGCAGCTCGCAATATCCGGGGGGGAATGAGCAGTTCTTC.

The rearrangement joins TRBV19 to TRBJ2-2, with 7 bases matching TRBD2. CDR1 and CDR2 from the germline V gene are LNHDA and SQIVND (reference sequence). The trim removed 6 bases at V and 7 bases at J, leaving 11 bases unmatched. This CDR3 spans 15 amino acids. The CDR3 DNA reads TGTGCCAGTAGGAACTCCGGGACTAATTACGGGGAGCTGTTTTTT. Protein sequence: CASRNSGTNYGELFF.

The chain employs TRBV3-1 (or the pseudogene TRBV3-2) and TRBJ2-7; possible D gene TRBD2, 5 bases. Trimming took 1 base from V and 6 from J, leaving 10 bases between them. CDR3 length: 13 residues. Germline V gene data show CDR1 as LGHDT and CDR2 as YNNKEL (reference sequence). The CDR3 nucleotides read TGTGCCAGCAGCCAAGGGGGTAGCGCCGAGCAGTACTTC. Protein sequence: CASSQGGSAEQYF.

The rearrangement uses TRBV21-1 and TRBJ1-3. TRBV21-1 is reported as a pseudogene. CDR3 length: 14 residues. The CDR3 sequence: CASSLYPSGNTIYF. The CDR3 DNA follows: TGTGCCAGCAGCCTCTACCCCTCTGGAAACACCATATATTTT.

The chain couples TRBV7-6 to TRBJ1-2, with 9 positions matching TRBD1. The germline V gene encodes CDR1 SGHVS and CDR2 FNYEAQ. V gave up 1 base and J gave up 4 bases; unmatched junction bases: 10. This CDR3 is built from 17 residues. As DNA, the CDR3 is TGTGCCAGCAGCTTAGTAGCCGGGACAGGGAATGGCTATGGCTACACCTTC. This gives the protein CASSLVAGTGNGYGYTF.

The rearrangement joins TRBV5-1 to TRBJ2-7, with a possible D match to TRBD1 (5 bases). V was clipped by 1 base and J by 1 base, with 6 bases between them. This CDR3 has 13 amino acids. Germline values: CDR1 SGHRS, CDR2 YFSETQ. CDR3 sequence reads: CASSLQGSYEQYF. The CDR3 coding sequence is TGCGCCAGCAGCTTGCAGGGTTCCTACGAGCAGTACTTC. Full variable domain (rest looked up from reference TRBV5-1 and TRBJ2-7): KAGVTQTPRYLIKTRGQQVTLSCSPISGHRSVSWYQQTPGQGLQFLFEYFSETQRNKGNFPGRFSGRQFSNSRSEMNVSTLELGDSALYLCASSLQGSYEQYFGPGTRLTVT.

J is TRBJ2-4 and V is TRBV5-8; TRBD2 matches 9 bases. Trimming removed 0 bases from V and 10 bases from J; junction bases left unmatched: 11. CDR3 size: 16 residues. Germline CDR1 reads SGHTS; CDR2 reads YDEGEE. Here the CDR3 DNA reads TGTGCCAGCAGCTTGGACTCGGCAGCGGGAGGAGGGATTCAGTACTTC. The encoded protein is CASSLDSAAGGGIQYF.

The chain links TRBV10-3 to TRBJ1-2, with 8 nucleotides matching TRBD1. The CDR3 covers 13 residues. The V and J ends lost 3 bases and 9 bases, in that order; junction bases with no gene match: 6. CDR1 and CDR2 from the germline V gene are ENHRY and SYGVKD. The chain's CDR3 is CAISEGQGNRYTF. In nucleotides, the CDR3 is TGTGCCATCAGTGAAGGACAGGGTAATCGCTACACCTTC.

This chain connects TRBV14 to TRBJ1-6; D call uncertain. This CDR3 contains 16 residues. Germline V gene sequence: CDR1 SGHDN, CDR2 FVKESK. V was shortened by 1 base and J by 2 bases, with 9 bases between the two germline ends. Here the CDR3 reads CASSQGSGTYNSPLHF. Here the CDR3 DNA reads TGTGCCAGCAGCCAAGGGTCCGGGACCTATAATTCACCCCTCCACTTT.

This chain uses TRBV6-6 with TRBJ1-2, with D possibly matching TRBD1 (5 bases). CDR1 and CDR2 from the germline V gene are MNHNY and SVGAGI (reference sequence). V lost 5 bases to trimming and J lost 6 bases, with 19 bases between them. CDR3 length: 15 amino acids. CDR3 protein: CASSARQGYEDGYTF. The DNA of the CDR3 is TGTGCCAGCAGTGCCCGCCAGGGATACGAGGATGGCTACACCTTC.

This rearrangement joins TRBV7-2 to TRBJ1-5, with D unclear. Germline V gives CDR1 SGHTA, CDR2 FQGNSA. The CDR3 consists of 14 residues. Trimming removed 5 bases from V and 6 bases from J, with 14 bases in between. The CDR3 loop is CASSIGVTSQPQHF. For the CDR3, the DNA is TGTGCCAGCAGCATCGGGGTGACGTCTCAGCCCCAGCATTTT.

The CDR3 protein is CAISGSDRGRDNEQFF. CDR3 sequence (DNA): TGTGCCATCAGTGGTTCGGACAGGGGGCGCGACAATGAGCAGTTCTTC. The chain combines TRBV10-3 with TRBJ2-1; 11 nucleotides align to TRBD1. V was pared by 4 bases and J by 5 bases, with 7 bases of the junction left unmatched. In germline, CDR1 is ENHRY, CDR2 SYGVKD. There are 16 residues in the CDR3.

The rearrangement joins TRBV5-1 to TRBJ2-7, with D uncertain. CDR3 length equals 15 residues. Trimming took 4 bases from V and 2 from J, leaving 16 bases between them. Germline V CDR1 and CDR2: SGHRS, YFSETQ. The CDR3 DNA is TGCGCCAGCAGCCTCGAGCGACCTCCGGCCTACGAGCAGTACTTC. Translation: CASSLERPPAYEQYF. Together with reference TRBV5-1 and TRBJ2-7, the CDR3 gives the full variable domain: KAGVTQTPRYLIKTRGQQVTLSCSPISGHRSVSWYQQTPGQGLQFLFEYFSETQRNKGNFPGRFSGRQFSNSRSEMNVSTLELGDSALYLCASSLERPPAYEQYFGPGTRLTVT.

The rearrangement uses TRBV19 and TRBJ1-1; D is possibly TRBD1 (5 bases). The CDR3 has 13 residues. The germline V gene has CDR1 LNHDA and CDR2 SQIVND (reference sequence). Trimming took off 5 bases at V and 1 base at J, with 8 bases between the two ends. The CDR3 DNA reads TGTGCCAGTAGTGGGGCGGCGAACACTGAAGCTTTCTTT. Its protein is CASSGAANTEAFF.

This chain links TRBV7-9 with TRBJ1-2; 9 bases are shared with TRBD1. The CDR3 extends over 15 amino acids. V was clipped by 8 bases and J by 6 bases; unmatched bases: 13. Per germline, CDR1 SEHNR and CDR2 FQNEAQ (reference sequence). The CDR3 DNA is TGTGCCAGCGGCCCCGGGGGACAGGGCGAAGATGGCTACACCTTC. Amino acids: CASGPGGQGEDGYTF. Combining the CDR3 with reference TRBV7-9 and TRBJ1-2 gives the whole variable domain DTGVSQNPRHKITKRGQNVTFRCDPISEHNRLYWYRQTLGQGPEFLTYFQNEAQLEKSRLLSDRFSAERPKGSFSTLEIQRTEQGDSAMYLCASGPGGQGEDGYTFGSGTRLTVV.

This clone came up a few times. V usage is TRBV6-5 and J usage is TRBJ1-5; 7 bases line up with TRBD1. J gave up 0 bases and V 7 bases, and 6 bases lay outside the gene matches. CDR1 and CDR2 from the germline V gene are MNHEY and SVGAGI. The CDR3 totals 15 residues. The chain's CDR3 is CASKGADYSNQPQHF. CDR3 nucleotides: TGTGCCAGCAAGGGGGCAGACTATAGCAATCAGCCCCAGCATTTT.